The rows below give T cell receptor beta chains drawn from one sample of a study of T cells in tuberculosis. The method was immunoSEQ multiplex PCR; TCRdb's version includes in-frame clones alone and lacks a portion of them. The repertoire includes some 31,000 clones, approximately 93% of them detected once, and just under 5% sits in the top ten. Sequences were obtained from PBMCs. These receptors came from a donor aged 10 to 29 with latent tuberculosis or without tuberculosis infection. The CDR3 runs from the conserved cysteine through the conserved F or W. The D gene is left open where the match is weak. Some rows have no size entry. The others give once, few or many, or a class for an expanded clone.

clone size	D gene	V gene	J gene	CDR3 DNA	CDR3 protein
few	NA	TRBV21-1	TRBJ2-3	TGTGCCAGCAGCGAAAGGGGGGACAGGGTGGGTACGCAGTATTTT	CASSERGDRVGTQYF
NA	TRBD2	TRBV2	TRBJ2-1	TGTGCCAGCAGGAAAAGCGGGACTAGCGGCTACAATGAGCAGTTCTTC	CASRKSGTSGYNEQFF
NA	NA	TRBV7-8	TRBJ1-3	TGTGCCAGCAGCTTACTGGGGGGAGGGGGAAACACCATATATTTT	CASSLLGGGGNTIYF
NA	NA	TRBV29-1	TRBJ2-1	TGCAGCGTTGAAAGAGGTTCCTACAATGAGCAGTTCTTC	CSVERGSYNEQFF
NA	NA	TRBV5-6	TRBJ1-1	TGTGCCAGCAGTTCAGGGGCTGAAGCTTTCTTT	CASSSGAEAFF
NA	NA	TRBV6-1	TRBJ2-2	TGTGCCAGCAGTGAACGGGAAAACGGGGAGCTGTTTTTT	CASSERENGELFF
once	NA	TRBV19	TRBJ1-4	TGTGCCAGTAGCAATACGGGGGGAGCAACTAATGAAAAACTGTTTTTT	CASSNTGGATNEKLFF
NA	TRBD2	TRBV28	TRBJ2-2	TGTGCCAGCAGTTTTCCGGGTCTAGCGGGAGGGATCACCGGGGAGCTGTTTTTT	CASSFPGLAGGITGELFF
NA	TRBD1	TRBV7-2	TRBJ1-3	TGTGCCAGCAGCTTTGTCTCACAGGGGGCAGGAAACACCATATATTTT	CASSFVSQGAGNTIYF
NA	TRBD2	TRBV9	TRBJ2-1	TGTGCCAGCAGCGTAGAGGGTAGCGGGGCGTACAATGAGCAGTTCTTC	CASSVEGSGAYNEQFF
NA	NA	TRBV5-4	TRBJ1-1	TGTGCCAGCAGCTTGGGACAGGACCCCCGAGGGACTGAAGCTTTCTTT	CASSLGQDPRGTEAFF
once	NA	TRBV9	TRBJ1-2	TGTGCCAGCAGCGTAGTAGACAGCCCTTCCTATGGCTACACCTTC	CASSVVDSPSYGYTF
few	NA	TRBV4-2	TRBJ2-2	TGTGCCAGCAGCCAAGTAGGTAGCGAGGACGGGGAGCTGTTTTTT	CASSQVGSEDGELFF
once	NA	TRBV28	TRBJ1-6	TGTGCCAGCAGGCCCCCGGGGTCGCTCTATAATTCACCCCTCCACTTT	CASRPPGSLYNSPLHF
NA	TRBD1	TRBV28	TRBJ2-1	TGTGCCAGCAGTACCTACCGGGACAGCGTAGATGAGCAGTTCTTC	CASSTYRDSVDEQFF
NA	TRBD1	TRBV28	TRBJ2-2	TGTGCCAGCAGTGACAGGGGCCCTTTCACCGGGGAGCTGTTTTTT	CASSDRGPFTGELFF
NA	NA	TRBV13	TRBJ1-1	TGTGCCAGCAGCCAACTCCTATCAGGGTGGACTGAAGCTTTCTTT	CASSQLLSGWTEAFF
NA	NA	TRBV4-2	TRBJ1-5	TGTGCCAGCAGCCAAGATGGGGGGATGGGAGGCAATCAGCCCCAGCATTTT	CASSQDGGMGGNQPQHF
NA	NA	TRBV6-1	TRBJ1-3	TGTGCCAGCAGTGAAGGGGGCAGTGGAAACACCATATATTTT	CASSEGGSGNTIYF
NA	NA	TRBV6-5	TRBJ1-1	TGTGCCAGTACCCCAGGGAACACTGAAGCTTTCTTT	CASTPGNTEAFF
NA	TRBD1	TRBV6-5	TRBJ1-1	TGTGCCTCCCGGTGGAGCGGACAGGGGGTAACTGAAGCTTTCTTT	CASRWSGQGVTEAFF
NA	NA	TRBV13	TRBJ2-7	TGTGCCAGCAGCTTAACTCTAGTGGACGAGCAGTACTTC	CASSLTLVDEQYF
NA	TRBD1	TRBV7-9	TRBJ1-5	TGTGCCAGCAGCCCCGGGACAGGGGTCAATCAGCCCCAGCATTTT	CASSPGTGVNQPQHF
NA	NA	TRBV2	TRBJ2-3	TGTGCCAGCAGGGAGGGAGCAGATACGCAGTATTTT	CASREGADTQYF
NA	TRBD2	TRBV4-2	TRBJ2-2	TGTGCCAGCAGCCAAGATTGGTCTAGCGGGGACCGCTGGGAGCTGTTTTTT	CASSQDWSSGDRWELFF
NA	NA	TRBV19	TRBJ2-1	TGTGCCAGTACCCCCTTGACTGGTGGCAATGAGCAGTTCTTC	CASTPLTGGNEQFF
NA	TRBD2	TRBV5-1	TRBJ2-1	TGCGCCAGCAGCTCGGGACTAGCGGCTTACAATGAGCAGTTCTTC	CASSSGLAAYNEQFF
NA	NA	TRBV7-9	TRBJ1-1	TGTGCCAGCAGCCCCGCGGGCGGGGCTGAAGCTTTCTTT	CASSPAGGAEAFF
NA	TRBD1	TRBV19	TRBJ1-4	TGTGCCAGTAACAATCGGGGACAGACTAATGAAAAACTGTTTTTT	CASNNRGQTNEKLFF
NA	NA	TRBV29-1	TRBJ1-1	TGCAGCGTTCGTCCGGGGTGGAGCACTGAAGCTTTCTTT	CSVRPGWSTEAFF
once	NA	TRBV7-2	TRBJ2-7	TGTGCCAGCAGCTTCCGGGGGTACGAGCAGTACTTC	CASSFRGYEQYF
few	TRBD2	TRBV5-4	TRBJ2-1	TGTGCCAGCAGCTTGCCCCAGCGGGGGGTAAATGAGCAGTTCTTC	CASSLPQRGVNEQFF